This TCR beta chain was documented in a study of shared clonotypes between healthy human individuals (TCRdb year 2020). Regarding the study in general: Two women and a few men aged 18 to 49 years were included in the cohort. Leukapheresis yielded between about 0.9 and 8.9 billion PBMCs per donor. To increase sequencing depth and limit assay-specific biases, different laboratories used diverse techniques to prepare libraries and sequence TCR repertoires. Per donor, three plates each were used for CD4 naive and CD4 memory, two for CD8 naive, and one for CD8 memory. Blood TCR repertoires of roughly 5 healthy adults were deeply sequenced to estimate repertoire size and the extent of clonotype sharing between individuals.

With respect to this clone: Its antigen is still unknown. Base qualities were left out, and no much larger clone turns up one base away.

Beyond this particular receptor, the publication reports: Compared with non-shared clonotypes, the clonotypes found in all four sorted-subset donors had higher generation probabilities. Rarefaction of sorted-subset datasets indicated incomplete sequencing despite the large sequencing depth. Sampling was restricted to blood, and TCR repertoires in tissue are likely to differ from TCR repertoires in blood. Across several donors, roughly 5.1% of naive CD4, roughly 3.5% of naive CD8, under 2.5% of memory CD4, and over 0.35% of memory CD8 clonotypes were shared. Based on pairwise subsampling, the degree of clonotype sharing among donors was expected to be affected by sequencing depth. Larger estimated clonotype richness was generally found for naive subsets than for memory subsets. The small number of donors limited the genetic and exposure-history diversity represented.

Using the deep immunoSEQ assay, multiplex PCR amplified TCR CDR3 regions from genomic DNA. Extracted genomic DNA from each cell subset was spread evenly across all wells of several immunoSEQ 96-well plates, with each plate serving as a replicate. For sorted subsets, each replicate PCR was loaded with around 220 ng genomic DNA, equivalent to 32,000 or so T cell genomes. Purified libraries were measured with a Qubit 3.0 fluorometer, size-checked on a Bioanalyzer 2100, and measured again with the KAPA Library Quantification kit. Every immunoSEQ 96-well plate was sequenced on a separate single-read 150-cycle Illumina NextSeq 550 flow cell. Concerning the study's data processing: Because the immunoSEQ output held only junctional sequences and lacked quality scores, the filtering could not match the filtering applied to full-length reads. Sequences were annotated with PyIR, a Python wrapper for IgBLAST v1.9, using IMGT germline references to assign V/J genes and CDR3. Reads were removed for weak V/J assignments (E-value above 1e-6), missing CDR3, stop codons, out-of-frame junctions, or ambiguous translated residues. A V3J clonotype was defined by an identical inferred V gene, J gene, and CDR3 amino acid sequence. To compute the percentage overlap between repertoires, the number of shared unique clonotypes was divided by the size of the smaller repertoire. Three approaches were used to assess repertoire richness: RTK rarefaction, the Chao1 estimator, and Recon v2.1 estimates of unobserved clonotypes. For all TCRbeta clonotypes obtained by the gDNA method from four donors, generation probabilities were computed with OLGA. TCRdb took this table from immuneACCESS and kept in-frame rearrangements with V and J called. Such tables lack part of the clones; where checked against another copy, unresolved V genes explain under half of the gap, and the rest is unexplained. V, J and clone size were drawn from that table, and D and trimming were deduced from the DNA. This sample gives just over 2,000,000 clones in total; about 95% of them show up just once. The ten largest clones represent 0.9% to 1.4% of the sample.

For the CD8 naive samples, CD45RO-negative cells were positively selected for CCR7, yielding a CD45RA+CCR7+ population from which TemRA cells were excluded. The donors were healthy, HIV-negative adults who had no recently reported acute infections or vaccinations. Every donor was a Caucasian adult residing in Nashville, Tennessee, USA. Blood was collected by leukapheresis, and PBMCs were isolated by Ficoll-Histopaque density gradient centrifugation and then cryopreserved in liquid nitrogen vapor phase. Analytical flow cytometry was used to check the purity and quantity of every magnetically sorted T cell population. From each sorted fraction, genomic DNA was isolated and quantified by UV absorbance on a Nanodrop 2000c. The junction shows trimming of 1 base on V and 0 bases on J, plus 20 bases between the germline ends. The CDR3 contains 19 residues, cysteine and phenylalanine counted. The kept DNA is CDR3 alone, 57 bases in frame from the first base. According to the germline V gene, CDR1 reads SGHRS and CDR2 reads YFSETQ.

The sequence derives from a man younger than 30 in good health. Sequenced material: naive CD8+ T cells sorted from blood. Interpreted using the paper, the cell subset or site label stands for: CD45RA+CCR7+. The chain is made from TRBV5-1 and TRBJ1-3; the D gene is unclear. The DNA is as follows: TGCGCCAGCAGCTTGTTTGGCCCATTAACAGATCGCTCTGGAAACACCATATATTTT. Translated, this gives CASSLFGPLTDRSGNTIYF.